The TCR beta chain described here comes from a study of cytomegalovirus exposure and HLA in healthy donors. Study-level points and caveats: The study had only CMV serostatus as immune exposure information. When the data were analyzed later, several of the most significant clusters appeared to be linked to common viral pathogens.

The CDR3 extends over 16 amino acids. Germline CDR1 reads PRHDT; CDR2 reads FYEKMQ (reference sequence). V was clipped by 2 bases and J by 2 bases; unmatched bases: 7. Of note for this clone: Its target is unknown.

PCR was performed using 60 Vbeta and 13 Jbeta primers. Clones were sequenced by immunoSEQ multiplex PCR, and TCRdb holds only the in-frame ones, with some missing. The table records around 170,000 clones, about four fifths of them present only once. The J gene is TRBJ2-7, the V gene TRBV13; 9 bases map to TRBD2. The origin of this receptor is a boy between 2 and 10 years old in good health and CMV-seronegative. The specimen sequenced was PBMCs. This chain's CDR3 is CASSLLTSGATYEQYF. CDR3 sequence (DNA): TGTGCCAGCAGCTTATTGACTAGCGGAGCGACCTACGAGCAGTACTTC.